Each of the 14 T cell receptor beta chains below was sequenced from the same sample in a study of beta chain features in type 1 diabetes. Study findings and constraints: Shorter TCRB CDR3s, moderately but significantly so, were found in Type 1 diabetes patients in all four CD4+ subsets.

Every isolated RNA sample was fully reverse transcribed, so sequencing captured expressed TCRB transcripts. Profiling relied on immunoSEQ multiplex PCR, and the TCRdb table lists in-frame clones only, not all of them. There are around 260,000 clones in the sample; approximately 25% occur only once, and roughly 0.013% lies in the top ten. The antigens for these receptors are not known. The sequencing sample was made of naive CD4+ T cells from blood. Every receptor here comes from a woman between 25 and 40 years old with type 1 diabetes.

This clone occurred a few times. Written as DNA, the CDR3 is TGTGCCAGCAGCTTACCCCGCAGGGCGAACACTGAAGCTTTCTTT. Translating gives CASSLPRRANTEAFF. The rearrangement links TRBV7-9 to TRBJ1-1; TRBD1 might be the D (5 bases). Germline assignment: CDR1 SEHNR and CDR2 FQNEAQ (reference sequence). The V gene lost 2 bases and the J gene lost 1 base, with 11 bases spanning the gap. This CDR3 has 15 residues. The entire variable domain, with the rest obtained from reference TRBV7-9 and TRBJ1-1, is as follows: DTGVSQNPRHKITKRGQNVTFRCDPISEHNRLYWYRQTLGQGPEFLTYFQNEAQLEKSRLLSDRFSAERPKGSFSTLEIQRTEQGDSAMYLCASSLPRRANTEAFFGQGTRLTVV.

Of note for this clone: A junction end diverges from the germline sequence, so it may reflect a read error. V is TRBV5-1 and J is TRBJ2-7; 8 nucleotides align to TRBD2. Germline V gene sequence: CDR1 SGHRS, CDR2 YFSETQ. This CDR3 has 11 amino acids. CDR3 amino acids: CASSLERELYF. CDR3 nucleotides: TGCGCCAGCAGCTTGGAGCGGGAGCTGTACTTC.

As DNA, the CDR3 is TGCGCCAGCAGCTTGAGAGCTAGCGGGGATTCTACCGGGGAGCTGTTTTTT. Amino acid sequence: CASSLRASGDSTGELFF. V usage is TRBV5-1 and J usage is TRBJ2-2, with TRBD2 identical over 9 bases. After removal of 1 base from V and 5 bases from J, the junction contained 9 bases not matched to a gene. The V gene's germline CDR1 is SGHRS and CDR2 YFSETQ. The CDR3 extends over 17 amino acids.

Only a few counts were recorded for this clone. The chain combines TRBV7-9 with TRBJ2-7; 12 bases fit TRBD1. The CDR3 runs 14 residues. J was trimmed by 3 bases and V by 9 bases; bases with no gene match: 6. From germline, CDR1 is SEHNR and CDR2 FQNEAQ (reference sequence). In nucleotides, the CDR3 is TGTGCCAGTGTCCGGGACAGGGGGCTCTACGAGCAGTACTTC. Protein product: CASVRDRGLYEQYF.

This clone was counted only a few times. The gene calls are TRBV18 and TRBJ2-1; TRBD2 matches 8 bases. Germline CDR1 is KGHSH and CDR2 is LQKENI. V lost 2 bases to trimming and J lost 10 bases; unmatched junction nucleotides: 7. The CDR3 extends over 14 amino acids. CDR3 sequence reads: CASSPGTRAPEQFF. The CDR3 DNA reads as TGTGCCAGCTCACCAGGGACTAGGGCCCCGGAGCAGTTCTTC.

This clone came up a few times. V gene TRBV11-3 combines with J gene TRBJ1-1, with D unclear. CDR3 length: 13 amino acids. V lost 2 bases and J 5 bases, leaving 9 bases between the germline ends. CDR1 and CDR2 from the germline V gene are SGHNT and YENEEA. The CDR3 DNA sequence: TGTGCCAGCAGCTTAAGCCCGGGGACTGAAGCTTTCTTT. Translated: CASSLSPGTEAFF.

The V gene is TRBV30, the J gene TRBJ2-4, with 11 bases matching TRBD1. The V gene's germline CDR1 is GTSNPN and CDR2 SVGIG (reference sequence). V trimming: 0 bases; J trimming: 9 bases; junction bases outside the gene matches: 7. CDR3 length: 15 amino acids. This CDR3 reads CAWSVLGTGGSIQYF. In DNA form, the CDR3 reads TGTGCCTGGAGTGTACTTGGGACAGGGGGTAGCATTCAGTACTTC. The full variable domain, in which reference TRBV30 and TRBJ2-4 provide the parts outside the CDR3, is SQTIHQWPATLVQPVGSPLSLECTVEGTSNPNLYWYRQAAGRGLQLLFYSVGIGQISSEVPQNLSASRPQDRQFILSSKKLLLSDSGFYLCAWSVLGTGGSIQYFGAGTRLSVL.

Only a few counts were recorded for this clone. The chain combines TRBV2 with TRBJ2-5; D call uncertain. Between the trimmed V and J ends, which lost 7 bases and 4 bases, there was a span of 4 bases. The CDR3 spans 10 residues. Germline-derived CDR1 and CDR2 are SNHLY and FYNNEI. CDR3 sequence reads: CASTVETQYF. The CDR3, as DNA: TGTGCCAGCACTGTAGAGACCCAGTACTTC.

This chain connects TRBV5-1 to TRBJ2-7; D may be TRBD1 (5 bases). CDR1 and CDR2 (germline): SGHRS, YFSETQ. V was shortened by 0 bases and J by 2 bases, with 9 bases between the two germline ends. The CDR3 is 14 amino acids. This CDR3 reads CASSLAGIPYEQYF. The CDR3 DNA follows: TGCGCCAGCAGCTTGGCAGGGATCCCCTACGAGCAGTACTTC.

This clone was detected a few times. This chain uses TRBV18 with TRBJ2-7; 9 bases align to TRBD1. Germline lookup yields CDR1 KGHSH and CDR2 LQKENI. Germline trimming cut 3 bases from V and 6 bases from J; bases unmatched to any gene: 6. This CDR3 comprises 14 residues. The CDR3 reads CASSPGQGLPEQYF. Here the CDR3 DNA reads TGTGCCAGCTCACCGGGACAGGGACTCCCCGAGCAGTACTTC.

The V call is TRBV2, the J call TRBJ1-4, with a possible D match to TRBD1 (5 bases). This CDR3 comprises 12 residues. The ends were cut back, 3 bases at V and 7 bases at J, with 6 bases in the middle. From germline, CDR1 is SNHLY and CDR2 FYNNEI. The CDR3 loop is CASSDRVEKLFF. The CDR3 bases are TGTGCCAGCAGTGACAGGGTTGAAAAACTGTTTTTT.

The chain employs TRBV27 and TRBJ1-5, with a tentative D call TRBD1 (5 bases). Deletions cut 3 bases from V and 3 bases from J, with 12 bases between. The germline gives CDR1 MNHEY, CDR2 SMNVEV (reference sequence). The CDR3 covers 15 residues. Written as DNA, the CDR3 is TGTGCCAGCAGTTTTCGCAGGGACTACAATCAGCCCCAGCATTTT. It is translated as CASSFRRDYNQPQHF.

The J gene is TRBJ1-1, the V gene TRBV5-1; possible D gene TRBD1, 6 bases. Germline values: CDR1 SGHRS, CDR2 YFSETQ. This CDR3 spans 18 amino acids. V lost 4 bases and J lost 1, with 23 bases in between. The CDR3 region is CASSLKRTAQSRNTEAFF. CDR3 DNA sequence: TGCGCCAGCAGCCTGAAAAGGACAGCTCAATCCAGGAACACTGAAGCTTTCTTT.

V is TRBV30 and J is TRBJ1-4, with 7 bases that match TRBD1. J was trimmed by 9 bases and V by 3 bases; bases with no gene match: 10. CDR1 GTSNPN and CDR2 SVGIG come from the germline V gene (reference sequence). This CDR3 contains 14 residues. Here the CDR3 DNA reads TGTGCCTGGAGGAACACAGGGGAGGTGAAAAAACTGTTTTTT. It specifies CAWRNTGEVKKLFF.